These 15 T cell receptor beta chains share one sample of origin, sequenced in a study of blood T cell repertoires in COVID-19. Clones were read by immunoSEQ multiplex PCR, and TCRdb kept only the in-frame ones, dropping some. Of approximately 260,000 clones in the sample, 80% to 90% were seen once. Sequencing was performed on peripheral blood. The receptor set was obtained from a woman in her sixties or seventies with COVID-19, enrolled during active disease.

The chain carries TRBV19 and TRBJ1-1; 8 bases align to TRBD1. The CDR3 is made up of 14 amino acids. Trimming removed 5 bases from V and 0 bases from J; junction bases left unmatched: 2. Germline lookup yields CDR1 LNHDA and CDR2 SQIVND (reference sequence). In DNA form, the CDR3 reads TGTGCCAGTAGTCCGGGACAGGTGAACACTGAAGCTTTCTTT. Its protein product is CASSPGQVNTEAFF.

This clone came up a few times. This chain uses TRBV12-5 with TRBJ1-6, with unresolved D. The CDR3 is 18 amino acids. V lost 5 bases and J lost 9, with 26 bases in between. Germline CDR1 reads LGHNT; CDR2 reads FRNRAP. CDR3: CASGRDNEQNYISSPLHF. The CDR3 DNA reads TGTGCTAGTGGTCGCGATAATGAACAGAATTACATATCTTCACCCCTCCACTTT.

The chain uses TRBV15 and TRBJ1-4, with TRBD1 as a possible D gene (6 bases). Trimming shortened V by 8 bases and J by 4 bases, and 11 bases separated the two germline ends. The length of the CDR3 is 13 residues. Germline assignment: CDR1 LNHNV and CDR2 YYDKDF (reference sequence). CDR3 nucleotides: TGTGCCACCCAGACAGGCATTAATGAAAAACTGTTTTTT. Protein product: CATQTGINEKLFF.

The chain links TRBV7-2 to TRBJ2-2; 7 bases are a match to TRBD1. V was pared by 5 bases and J by 5 bases, with 8 bases of the junction left unmatched. The CDR3 runs to 15 residues. In germline, CDR1 is SGHTA, CDR2 FQGNSA. The CDR3 region is CASSRTGRYTGELFF. In DNA, the CDR3 is TGTGCCAGCAGCCGGACAGGACGGTATACCGGGGAGCTGTTTTTT.

CDR3 loop: CASSMGVQGPYNEQFF. In DNA form, the CDR3 reads TGTGCCAGTAGTATGGGCGTCCAAGGTCCCTACAATGAGCAGTTCTTC. The rearrangement joins TRBV19 to TRBJ2-1; unclear D gene. Germline assignment: CDR1 LNHDA and CDR2 SQIVND (reference sequence). The length of the CDR3 is 16 residues. Trimming took off 3 bases at V and 2 bases at J, with 14 bases between the two ends.

The rearrangement links TRBV7-2 to TRBJ2-7, with D perhaps TRBD2 (5 bases). The CDR3 sequence is 12 residues long. Per germline, CDR1 SGHTA and CDR2 FQGNSA. V lost 2 bases and J 6 bases, leaving 8 bases between the germline ends. As DNA, the CDR3 is TGTGCCAGCAGCTTAATCGGGGTCGAGCAGTACTTC. Translating it yields CASSLIGVEQYF.

J is TRBJ2-5 and V is TRBV19, with 9 bases matching TRBD2. The J segment lost 3 bases and the V segment lost 4 bases, leaving 12 bases of the junction unmatched. This CDR3 contains 17 residues. Germline lookup yields CDR1 LNHDA and CDR2 SQIVND (reference sequence). The CDR3 DNA reads TGTGCCAGTAGTAGTCCTTTCGCGGGAGGGACCGAAGAGACCCAGTACTTC. The encoded protein is CASSSPFAGGTEETQYF.

The CDR3 protein is CASSLGTSNEQFF. The CDR3 DNA is TGCGCCAGCAGCCTAGGGACTAGCAATGAGCAGTTCTTC. V gene TRBV5-1 combines with J gene TRBJ2-1; 8 nucleotides align to TRBD2. The CDR3 spans 13 residues. Germline V gene lookup returns CDR1 SGHRS and CDR2 YFSETQ. Trimming removed 4 bases from V and 6 bases from J; junction bases left unmatched: 3.

The chain is built from TRBV5-1 and TRBJ2-7, with 7 positions matching TRBD2. The junction had 11 bases not matched to a gene; V was cut back by 3 bases and J by 5 bases. Looked up from germline, CDR1 is SGHRS and CDR2 is YFSETQ. The CDR3 totals 15 residues. CDR3 DNA sequence: TGCGCCAGCAGCTCAAGTCCGTCCGGGGGGAACGAGCAGTACTTC. Translated: CASSSSPSGGNEQYF.

This clone occurred once. The chain joins TRBV24-1 to TRBJ2-3; possible D gene TRBD2, 6 bases. The CDR3 loop spans 13 amino acids. Looked up from germline, CDR1 is KGHDR and CDR2 is SFDVKD. V was shortened by 10 bases and J by 4 bases, with 14 bases between the two germline ends. CDR3 bases: TGTGCCACGGAGGGTCCTCACCCAGATACGCAGTATTTT. It is translated as CATEGPHPDTQYF.

The chain uses TRBV6-5 and TRBJ2-3; maybe TRBD1 (6 bases). Germline V gene sequence: CDR1 MNHEY, CDR2 SVGAGI. V lost 3 bases and J lost 0, with 10 bases in between. The CDR3 loop spans 15 amino acids. CDR3 in DNA: TGTGCCAGCAGTTATCAGGGGCCTAGCACAGATACGCAGTATTTT. Amino acids: CASSYQGPSTDTQYF.

The chain carries TRBV7-3 and TRBJ1-1; D ambiguous. Germline CDR1 SGHTA, CDR2 FQGTGA. The CDR3 loop spans 14 amino acids. Trimming took off 4 bases at V and 4 bases at J, with 13 bases between the two ends. This CDR3 reads CASSSHRLSTEAFF. CDR3 nucleotides: TGTGCCAGCAGCTCCCACCGTCTCAGCACTGAAGCTTTCTTT.

The rearrangement joins TRBV20-1 to TRBJ1-4, with TRBD1 as a possible D gene (6 bases). The CDR3 consists of 11 residues. CDR1 DFQATT and CDR2 SNEGSKA come from the germline V gene (reference sequence). Trimming left V 5 bases short and J 6 bases short, with 7 bases between. CDR3 bases: TGCAGTGCTTACAGGGATGAAAAACTGTTTTTT. Translated, it gives CSAYRDEKLFF.

V usage is TRBV30 and J usage is TRBJ1-4; the D is unclear. Germline CDR1 and CDR2: GTSNPN and SVGIG (reference sequence). Trimming shortened V by 5 bases and J by 8 bases, and 9 bases separated the two germline ends. The CDR3 length is 11 residues. The CDR3 region is CAWGLSEKLFF. The CDR3 DNA follows: TGTGCCTGGGGACTAAGCGAAAAACTGTTTTTT.

The J gene is TRBJ2-7, the V gene TRBV6-6; 10 bases match TRBD2. The V gene's germline CDR1 is MNHNY and CDR2 SVGAGI (reference sequence). The J segment lost 3 bases and the V segment lost 6 bases, leaving 11 bases of the junction unmatched. The CDR3 spans 16 residues. The CDR3 loop is CASSPTTSGIGYEQYF. In DNA form, the CDR3 reads TGTGCCAGCAGCCCCACCACTAGCGGGATTGGCTACGAGCAGTACTTC.